This record covers a single T cell receptor beta chain. The target antigen is unknown. The assay was immunoSEQ multiplex PCR, and TCRdb's table has in-frame clones only and misses some. The table has 200,000 to 250,000 clones, about nine tenths seen once. The entry originates in a study of cytomegalovirus exposure and HLA in healthy donors. Study-level information: The 500 to 750 first-cohort repertoires and the roughly 120 validation repertoires shared the same platform, a later analysis reported. General study results and limits: Researchers reported that a few CMV-associated chains were confirmed in vitro as CMV antigen-specific. That first-cohort TCR clusters tended to co-occur in the roughly 130 validation repertoires was found in a later analysis.

Germline V gene lookup returns CDR1 KGHSY and CDR2 FQNENV. V was shortened by 6 bases and J by 3 bases, with 8 bases between the two germline ends. The CDR3 is 12 amino acids. The chain has TRBV16 and TRBJ1-1; D remains ambiguous. This TCR derives from a young woman in good health and CMV-seronegative. Sequenced input: PBMCs. The CDR3 nucleotides are TGTGCCAGCAGTCGACTTTACACTGAAGCTTTCTTT. Protein sequence: CASSRLYTEAFF.